What follows are 17 T cell receptor beta chains derived from one specimen sequenced in a study of tumor-infiltrating lymphocytes in primary liver carcinoma. From roughly 0.45 ug total RNA, TCR beta cDNA was generated with a primer in the constant region. Generation of the TCR beta libraries relied on three nested multiplex PCR rounds using slightly modified ARM-PCR. For roughly 10 cycles apiece, the opening two PCR rounds ran with TRBV1-TRBV30 forward primers and a C-beta reverse primer. TCRdb used MiXCR to reprocess the multiplex PCR reads, holding one entry per CDR3 protein. The sample lists 330,000 or so distinct CDR3 sequences, less than 65% seen once, with under 8.5% in the top ten. For blood RNA, unsorted whole blood served as the source, and germline DNA was extracted too. Material: peripheral blood. These receptors were taken from a man aged 35 to 55 with primary liver carcinoma and hepatitis B virus infection.

The V gene is TRBV11-2, the J gene TRBJ2-7; 7 bases line up with TRBD2. Germline V CDR1 and CDR2: SGHAT, FQNNGV. Trimming at V came to 10 bases and at J to 7 bases, leaving 22 bases not matched to a gene. This CDR3 has 16 residues. The CDR3 spells CATGKGLLARVEEQYF. The CDR3 coding sequence is TGTGCCACCGGGAAGGGTCTACTAGCGAGAGTAGAAGAGCAGTACTTC.

This clonotype was detected many times. The CDR3 is CASSSSTSPTLNNEQFF. Written as DNA, the CDR3 is TGTGCCAGCAGCTCGTCAACTAGCCCGACTCTTAACAATGAGCAGTTCTTC. The chain joins TRBV7-8 to TRBJ2-1, with D maybe TRBD2 (6 bases). From germline, CDR1 is SGHVS and CDR2 FQNEAQ. V was pared by 4 bases and J by 5 bases, with 21 bases between. The CDR3 runs to 17 residues.

For this clonotype: Just one base apart from a much larger clone, this may be a read error. The V call is TRBV12-3 or TRBV12-4, the J call TRBJ2-2; TRBD2 agrees at 9 bases. The CDR3 sequence is 15 residues long. In DNA, the CDR3 is TGTGCCAGCAGCTGGGCGGGAGGGAACACCGAGGAGCTGTTTTTT. This sequence encodes CASSWAGGNTEELFF.

Details on this clonotype: A much larger clone lies a single base off, so this may be a read error. The V and J genes are TRBV10-3 and TRBJ2-1; 9 nucleotides agree with TRBD1. Germline CDR1 and CDR2: ENHRY and SYGVKD. The CDR3 spans 11 residues. The CDR3 coding sequence is TGTGCCATCAGTGACCGGGACAGGGCTGTCTTC. Translated, it gives CAISDRDRAVF.

For this clonotype: This may stem from a read error, because a much larger clone lies one nucleotide away. The chain combines TRBV4-2 with TRBJ2-1; 10 bases agree with TRBD2. The CDR3 loop spans 15 amino acids. V was clipped by 3 bases and J by 8 bases; unmatched bases: 7. Per germline, CDR1 LGHNA and CDR2 YNFKEQ. Here the CDR3 DNA reads TGTGCCAGCAGCCAGTCTAGCGGGAGTGCCGATGAGCAGTTCTTC. Translation gives CASSQSSGSADEQFF.

As concerns this clonotype: A read error may explain this, as a much larger clone is one base away. The chain employs TRBV6-5 and TRBJ2-3; TRBD2 aligns across 8 bases. This CDR3 region has 15 residues. The V segment lost 9 bases and the J segment 1 base; nucleotides outside the gene matches: 9. Germline assignment: CDR1 MNHEY and CDR2 SVGAGI. The CDR3 nucleotides are TGTGCCAGGAGTAGAGGACTAGCCGGCACAGATACGCAGTATTTT. Encoded protein: CARSRGLAGTDTQYF.

This clonotype was counted at least ten times. This chain joins TRBV29-1 and TRBJ2-5, with TRBD2 as a possible D gene (5 bases). V lost 6 bases and J lost 5, with 22 bases in between. The length of the CDR3 is 15 residues. The germline CDR1 and CDR2 sequences are SQVTM and ANQGSEA. For the CDR3, the DNA is TGCAGCGTCCTATCTCACACGGGCCCGGGGGAGACCCAGTACTTC. Its protein is CSVLSHTGPGETQYF. Supplemented by reference TRBV29-1 and TRBJ2-5, the full variable domain reads SAVISQKPSRDICQRGTSLTIQCQVDSQVTMMFWYRQQPGQSLTLIATANQGSEATYESGFVIDKFPISRPNLTFSTLTVSNMSPEDSSIYLCSVLSHTGPGETQYFGPGTRLLVL.

Comment on this clonotype: Relative to the germline gene, one junction end is altered; a read error may explain this. The CDR3 sequence is CASSLVGLNTGELLF. As DNA, the CDR3 is TGTGCCAGCAGCTTAGTTGGCCTGAACACCGGGGAGCTGTTATTT. The chain carries TRBV11-2 and TRBJ2-2, with D possibly TRBD2 on 5 matching bases. Germline V gene sequence: CDR1 SGHAT, CDR2 FQNNGV. This CDR3 region has 15 residues.

Comment on this clonotype: A read error is possible here, since a much larger clone lies one base away. The chain recombines TRBV6-2 or TRBV6-3 with TRBJ1-1; TRBD1 matches at 9 bases. This CDR3 is 14 amino acids long. Germline lookup yields CDR1 MNHEY and CDR2 SVGEGT. V shed 6 bases, J shed 3 bases, and the junction held 5 bases outside the gene matches. The CDR3 spells CASRDRGVYTEAFF. The DNA for the CDR3 is TGTGCCAGCAGGGACAGGGGCGTGTACACTGAAGCTTTCTTT.

As concerns this clonotype: Compared with germline, one end of the junction differs, possibly owing to a read error. This chain connects TRBV11-3 to TRBJ2-3, with D possibly TRBD1 on 5 matching bases. Germline-derived CDR1 and CDR2 are SGHNT and YENEEA. This CDR3 region has 16 residues. The CDR3 spells CASSLGPDSPTDTQYF. The CDR3 nucleotides are TGTGCCAGCAGCTTAGGGCCCGACAGCCCCACAGATACGCAGTACTTT.

This clonotype showed up just once. This sequence may be a read error, since a much larger clone differs from it by one base. The chain uses TRBV4-2 and TRBJ1-5, with 7 positions matching TRBD1. V dropped 2 bases and J dropped 5; count of bases not matched to a gene: 3. CDR3 length equals 14 residues. In germline, CDR1 is LGHNA, CDR2 YNFKEQ. The CDR3 sequence is CASSQCTGDQPQHF. The CDR3, as DNA: TGTGCCAGCAGCCAATGTACAGGGGATCAGCCCCAGCATTTT.

V gene TRBV4-1 combines with J gene TRBJ2-2, with D perhaps matching TRBD1 or TRBD2 (5 bases each). Germline V CDR1 and CDR2: MGHRA, YSYEKL. Trimming shortened V by 7 bases and J by 11 bases, and 26 bases separated the two germline ends. The CDR3 runs to 16 residues. Here the CDR3 reads CASNDLDWGLTSELFF. Written as DNA, the CDR3 is TGCGCCAGCAACGATCTGGACTGGGGGTTAACCAGTGAGCTGTTTTTT.

Note on this clonotype: No conserved phenylalanine or tryptophan is present at the end of the CDR3, so a read error is the likely explanation. This chain uses TRBV11-2 with TRBJ1-6; D remains ambiguous. V was clipped by 5 bases and J by 9 bases, with 17 bases between them. The germline gives CDR1 SGHAT, CDR2 FQNNGV. The CDR3 is 15 amino acids. CDR3 bases: TGTGCCAGCAGCCCAGAAGGGCTGGAAGGTTCACCCCTCCACTAT. Translation: CASSPEGLEGSPLHY.

Many counts were recorded for this clonotype. The J gene is TRBJ1-2, the V gene TRBV5-5; D remains unclear. V dropped 0 bases and J dropped 3 bases, with 9 bases sitting between them. CDR3 size: 14 residues. Per germline, CDR1 SGHKS and CDR2 YYEKEE (reference sequence). CDR3 bases: TGTGCCAGCAGCTTGGGGCAGGTAGACTATGGCTACACCTTC. Protein: CASSLGQVDYGYTF.

The chain combines TRBV5-6 with TRBJ2-5; D is perhaps TRBD1 (6 bases). Per germline, CDR1 SGHDT and CDR2 YYEEEE. This CDR3 has 15 amino acids. Trimming shortened V by 4 bases and J by 5 bases, and 18 bases separated the two germline ends. The CDR3 loop reads CASSPGTRGFETQYF. The CDR3 bases are TGTGCCAGCAGCCCCGGGACACGGGGCTTCGAGACCCAGTACTTC.

The genes are TRBV11-2 and TRBJ2-3; D gene uncertain. The CDR3 extends over 14 amino acids. Germline V gene lookup returns CDR1 SGHAT and CDR2 FQNNGV. The germline V and J ends were trimmed by 8 bases and 3 bases, with 15 bases remaining between them. The CDR3 bases are TGTGCCAGCGCCCAGACAAGACTTACAGATACGCAGTATTTT. Protein product: CASAQTRLTDTQYF.

Concerning this clonotype: Since a much larger clone is just one base distant, this may be a read error. This chain links TRBV10-3 with TRBJ1-2, with 7 bases fitting TRBD1. Germline V gives CDR1 ENHRY, CDR2 SYGVKD. The CDR3 has 15 residues. The CDR3 spells CAISATGSDGYAYTF. DNA of the CDR3: TGTGCCATCAGTGCGACAGGGTCGGACGGATATGCCTACACCTTC.